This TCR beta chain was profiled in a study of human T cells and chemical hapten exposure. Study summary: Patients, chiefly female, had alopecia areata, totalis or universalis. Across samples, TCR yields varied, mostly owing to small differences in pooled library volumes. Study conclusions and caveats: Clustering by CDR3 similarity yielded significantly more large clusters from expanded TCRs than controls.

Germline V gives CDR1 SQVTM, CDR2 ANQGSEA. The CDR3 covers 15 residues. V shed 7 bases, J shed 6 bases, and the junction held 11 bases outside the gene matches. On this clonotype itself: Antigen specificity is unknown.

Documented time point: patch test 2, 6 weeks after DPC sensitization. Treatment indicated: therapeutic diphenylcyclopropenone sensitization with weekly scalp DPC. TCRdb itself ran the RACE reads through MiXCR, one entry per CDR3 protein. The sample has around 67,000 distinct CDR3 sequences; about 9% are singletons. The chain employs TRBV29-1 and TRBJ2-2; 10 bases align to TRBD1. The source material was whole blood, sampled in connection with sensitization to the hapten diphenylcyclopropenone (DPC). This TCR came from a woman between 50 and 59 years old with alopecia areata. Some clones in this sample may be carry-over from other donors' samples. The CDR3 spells CSALTDRGISGELFF. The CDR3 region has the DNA TGCAGCGCACTTACGGACAGGGGGATTTCCGGGGAGCTGTTTTTT.